Below, 8 T cell receptor beta chains from the same sample are listed, as sequenced in a study of vaccination and CD4 T cells after COVID-19. These receptors are not linked to any known antigen. Treatment: approximately 9-day PBMC culture with coronavirus spike peptide pools or control peptides (ViraFEST assay). The assay that was used to sequence DNA from cultured CD4+ T cells was the Oncomine TCR Beta short-read assay. MiXCR, run by TCRdb on the PCR reads, gives a single entry per CDR3 protein. The data show approximately 15,000 distinct CDR3 sequences, 50% to 70% seen once. The material was CD4+ T cells from blood, cultured in vitro, obtained after SARS-CoV-2 vaccination. These receptors all stem from a human donor who had recovered from COVID-19.

CDR3 in amino acids: CASSYPSGQGGAEAFF. The CDR3 nucleotides read TGTGCCAGCAGTTACCCATCGGGACAGGGTGGGGCTGAAGCTTTCTTT. The chain uses TRBV6-5 and TRBJ1-1; 9 bases fit TRBD1. Germline V gene data show CDR1 as MNHEY and CDR2 as SVGAGI. CDR3 length: 16 residues. V was clipped by 2 bases and J by 6 bases; unmatched bases: 10.

The gene calls are TRBV12-3 or TRBV12-4 and TRBJ2-3; TRBD1 matches at 7 bases. The V segment lost 6 bases and the J segment 3 bases; nucleotides outside the gene matches: 9. The CDR3 is 15 residues long. Here the CDR3 DNA reads TGTGCCAGCAGCCCCCACAGGGGCGCGACAGATACGCAGTATTTT. Encoded protein: CASSPHRGATDTQYF.

The chain joins TRBV6-2 or TRBV6-3 to TRBJ1-1, with no clear D. The CDR3 loop spans 13 amino acids. Per the germline V gene, CDR1 is MNHEY and CDR2 is SVGEGT. Trimming took off 4 bases at V and 2 bases at J, with 8 bases between the two ends. DNA for the CDR3: TGTGCCAGCAGTTCTAACATCAACACTGAAGCTTTCTTT. Amino acids: CASSSNINTEAFF.

J is TRBJ1-2 and V is TRBV6-1, with D possibly matching TRBD1 (6 bases). The length of the CDR3 is 12 residues. The V and J ends lost 10 bases and 2 bases respectively, with 11 bases between them. Looked up from germline, CDR1 is MNHNS and CDR2 is SASEGT. CDR3 sequence: CATKGENYGYTF. CDR3 sequence (DNA): TGTGCCACCAAGGGGGAGAACTATGGCTACACCTTC.

This clonotype was seen a few times. V and J are TRBV15 and TRBJ2-1; TRBD2 agrees at 7 bases. This CDR3 region has 15 residues. CDR1 is LNHNV and CDR2 is YYDKDF in the germline V gene (reference sequence). The V gene end was trimmed by 1 base and the J gene end by 6 bases; junction bases not matched to a gene: 6. The CDR3 DNA follows: TGTGCCACCAGCAGAGCGCCCCGGGAGGCCAATGAGCAGTTCTTC. It translates to CATSRAPREANEQFF.

V gene TRBV28 combines with J gene TRBJ1-1; no clear D. Trimming shortened V by 3 bases and J by 6 bases, and 11 bases separated the two germline ends. Germline values: CDR1 MDHEN, CDR2 SYDVKM. There are 13 residues in the CDR3. The CDR3 coding sequence is TGTGCCAGCAGTTTGGACGGGCGGGCTGAAGCTTTCTTT. Its translation is CASSLDGRAEAFF.

The CDR3 region is CSARTANYGYTF. The CDR3 DNA reads as TGCAGTGCTAGGACAGCAAACTATGGCTACACCTTC. The chain combines TRBV20-1 with TRBJ1-2; D perhaps matches TRBD1 (5 bases). This CDR3 spans 12 amino acids. V dropped 3 bases and J dropped 2 bases, with 7 bases sitting between them. The germline V gene encodes CDR1 DFQATT and CDR2 SNEGSKA (reference sequence).

As DNA, the CDR3 is TGCAGTGCTAGAGTCGGCTTCTCTGGAAACACCATATATTTT. This translates into CSARVGFSGNTIYF. The genes are TRBV20-1 and TRBJ1-3; no clear D gene. The V gene's germline CDR1 is DFQATT and CDR2 SNEGSKA (reference sequence). Trimming cost V 1 base and J 0 bases, with 7 bases left between them. The CDR3 is made up of 14 amino acids.